The 28 T cell receptor beta chains below all came from one sample that was sequenced in a study of T-cell reconstitution after alpha-beta-depleted transplantation in children. Unique molecular identifiers were incorporated into the prepared TCRbeta library. MiXCR, run by TCRdb on the PCR reads, gives a single entry per CDR3 protein. The sample contains about 640,000 distinct CDR3 sequences, 10% to 15% of which appear only once. The input for sequencing was PBMCs, mostly from graft donor cells, taken 360 days after TCRalphabeta/CD19-depleted stem cell transplant. Receptors were obtained from a male patient aged 10 to 17 who had a stem cell transplant for acute myeloid leukemia, so the T cells may come from the graft donor.

This clonotype has a count of ten or more. The V call is TRBV7-9, the J call TRBJ2-7, with D perhaps TRBD2 (6 bases). CDR3 length: 12 residues. The V end was cut by 5 bases, the J end by 4 bases, with 9 bases between. Germline values: CDR1 SEHNR, CDR2 FQNEAQ (reference sequence). The CDR3 reads CASSRRGYEQYF. The CDR3 nucleotides read TGTGCCAGCAGCCGACGGGGGTACGAGCAGTACTTC.

This clonotype was counted many times. The CDR3 DNA reads as TGTGCCAGCAGCTTCGAGTATTACAATGAGCAGTTCTTC. This translates into CASSFEYYNEQFF. This sequence joins TRBV7-9 and TRBJ2-1; D ambiguous. The germline V gene has CDR1 SEHNR and CDR2 FQNEAQ (reference sequence). Between the trimmed V and J ends, which lost 3 bases and 4 bases, there was a span of 7 bases. The CDR3 spans 13 residues.

About this clonotype: This may be a read error: a much more frequent sequence differs by one nucleotide. The gene calls are TRBV6-5 and TRBJ1-5, with 9 positions matching TRBD1. The CDR3 contains 15 residues. V was clipped by 4 bases and J by 3 bases; unmatched bases: 4. In germline, CDR1 is MNHEY, CDR2 SVGAGI. The CDR3 sequence is CASSFRDRDNQPQHF. For the CDR3, the DNA is TGTGCCAGCAGTTTCCGGGACAGGGACAATCAGCCCCAGCATTTT.

The rearrangement links TRBV10-2 to TRBJ2-2; 10 positions match TRBD1. J was trimmed by 5 bases and V by 6 bases; bases with no gene match: 12. The CDR3 is made up of 17 amino acids. Germline loops: CDR1 WSHSY, CDR2 SAAADI. As DNA, the CDR3 is TGCGCCAGCAGAATAGTAGACAGGGGGCGAGATACCGGGGAGCTGTTTTTT. Encoded protein: CASRIVDRGRDTGELFF.

This clonotype has ten or more counts. The chain recombines TRBV29-1 with TRBJ2-7, with 8 bases fitting TRBD1. CDR3 size: 13 residues. The J segment lost 3 bases and the V segment lost 4 bases, leaving 5 bases of the junction unmatched. CDR1 SQVTM and CDR2 ANQGSEA come from the germline V gene. CDR3 nucleotides: TGCAGCGTTGTGACAGGGGAAGTCTACGAGCAGTACTTC. Translated, it gives CSVVTGEVYEQYF.

The count of this clonotype is one. The chain links TRBV7-3 to TRBJ2-7, with 15 bases that match TRBD2. Germline CDR1 SGHTA, CDR2 FQGTGA. The CDR3 has 19 amino acids. The V segment lost 5 bases and the J segment 2 bases; nucleotides outside the gene matches: 13. CDR3 DNA: TGTGCCAGCAGCCAACGTGGGACTAGCGGGAGGCCTACGCCCTACGAGCAGTACTTC. Amino acid sequence: CASSQRGTSGRPTPYEQYF.

This clonotype has more than one count but fewer than ten. The J gene is TRBJ2-3, the V gene TRBV4-2; 8 bases map to TRBD1. The CDR3 runs to 16 residues. Trimming cost V 6 bases and J 1 base; bases outside gene matches: 9. Germline V CDR1 and CDR2: LGHNA, YNFKEQ. CDR3 bases: TGTGCCAGCAGTTACACAGGGGGTGGAGGCACAGATACGCAGTATTTT. This codes for CASSYTGGGGTDTQYF.

The chain combines TRBV9 with TRBJ2-5; 8 bases agree with TRBD2. Per germline, CDR1 SGDLS and CDR2 YYNGEE. Trimming took 4 bases from V and 5 from J; bases not matched to a gene: 4. The CDR3 loop spans 13 amino acids. The CDR3 DNA reads TGTGCCAGCAGCCGCCCGGGGGGGGAGACCCAGTACTTC. Translated, it gives CASSRPGGETQYF.

The chain uses TRBV11-2 and TRBJ2-6; 7 nucleotides match TRBD2. J was trimmed by 3 bases and V by 5 bases; bases with no gene match: 19. CDR1 and CDR2 (germline): SGHAT, FQNNGV. The CDR3 loop spans 20 amino acids. CDR3 DNA: TGTGCCAGCAGCGAAGCCGGGGGGAGGGGAAGGGCCAATGGGGCCAACGTCCTGACTTTC. Its translation is CASSEAGGRGRANGANVLTF. The full variable domain, completed using reference TRBV11-2 and TRBJ2-6, is EAGVAQSPRYKIIEKRQSVAFWCNPISGHATLYWYQQILGQGPKLLIQFQNNGVVDDSQLPKDRFSAERLKGVDSTLKIQPAKLEDSAVYLCASSEAGGRGRANGANVLTFGAGSRLTVL.

The rearrangement links TRBV4-3 to TRBJ2-1; 11 nucleotides agree with TRBD2. Germline V gene data show CDR1 as LGHNA and CDR2 as YSLEER. This CDR3 is 15 amino acids long. The V segment lost 1 base and the J segment 7 bases; nucleotides outside the gene matches: 3. The chain's CDR3 is CASSQGLAGLNEQFF. CDR3 bases: TGCGCCAGCAGCCAAGGACTAGCGGGATTGAATGAGCAGTTCTTC.

This clonotype has at least ten counts. This sequence joins TRBV6-5 and TRBJ2-7, with TRBD2 matching over 12 bases. Trimming took 2 bases from V and 5 from J; bases not matched to a gene: 10. CDR1 MNHEY and CDR2 SVGAGI come from the germline V gene. The CDR3 consists of 17 residues. The CDR3 nucleotides are TGTGCCAGCAGTTACATGACTAGCGGGAGATATCTAGACGAGCAGTACTTC. This codes for CASSYMTSGRYLDEQYF.

This clonotype was observed at least ten times. This chain links TRBV29-1 with TRBJ2-5; 7 nucleotides match TRBD1. The CDR3 length is 14 residues. The ends lost 5 bases at V and 0 bases at J; junction bases unmatched: 6. Germline assignment: CDR1 SQVTM and CDR2 ANQGSEA. The CDR3 sequence: CSVRYRGYQETQYF. CDR3 coding DNA: TGCAGCGTTCGGTACAGGGGTTACCAAGAGACCCAGTACTTC.

The chain is built from TRBV5-1 and TRBJ2-2, with 7 bases that match TRBD1. J was trimmed by 5 bases and V by 0 bases; bases with no gene match: 7. The CDR3 extends over 16 amino acids. CDR1 and CDR2 from the germline V gene are SGHRS and YFSETQ. The CDR3 DNA reads as TGCGCCAGCAGCTTGGCCGCAGGGGGAAGGACCGGGGAGCTGTTTTTT. It yields the protein CASSLAAGGRTGELFF.

Worth noting for this clonotype: One end of the junction is discordant with germline, which a read error may explain. This chain connects TRBV6-5 to TRBJ1-4, with a tentative D call TRBD1 (5 bases). Germline CDR1 MNHEY, CDR2 SVGAGI. This CDR3 is 16 amino acids long. DNA for the CDR3: TGTGCCAGCAGTTACGGCCGGGACCCCTATAATGAAAAACCGTTTTTT. This sequence encodes CASSYGRDPYNEKPFF.

This clonotype was seen only a few times. V is TRBV20-1 and J is TRBJ2-1; D is uncertain. This CDR3 is built from 14 residues. CDR1 and CDR2 from the germline V gene are DFQATT and SNEGSKA (reference sequence). Trimming left V 4 bases short and J 10 bases short, with 20 bases between. This chain's CDR3 is CSAKTPGIRGEQFF. In nucleotides, the CDR3 is TGCAGTGCTAAGACCCCCGGAATCCGCGGCGAGCAGTTCTTC.

This chain connects TRBV5-6 to TRBJ1-1; D remains ambiguous. V lost 4 bases to trimming and J lost 4 bases, with 17 bases between them. Germline V lookup: CDR1 SGHDT, CDR2 YYEEEE. CDR3 length equals 15 residues. Here the CDR3 reads CASSPVADLVTEAFF. The CDR3, as DNA: TGTGCCAGCAGCCCCGTGGCAGACCTAGTCACTGAAGCTTTCTTT.

This clonotype was detected many times. The V call is TRBV29-1, the J call TRBJ2-7; TRBD2 is a possible D gene (5 bases). Germline V lookup: CDR1 SQVTM, CDR2 ANQGSEA. The V gene lost 6 bases and the J gene lost 3 bases, with 18 bases spanning the gap. The CDR3 contains 14 residues. CDR3: CSVVLRSGGYEQYF. CDR3 nucleotide sequence: TGCAGCGTCGTGTTGCGGAGCGGAGGCTACGAGCAGTACTTC.

This clonotype was seen a handful of times. V gene TRBV30 combines with J gene TRBJ2-3; TRBD2 is a possible D gene (6 bases). The CDR3 runs 13 residues. Trimming left V 5 bases short and J 8 bases short, with 17 bases between. Germline CDR1 and CDR2: GTSNPN and SVGIG (reference sequence). CDR3 sequence: CAWDETRASTQYF. DNA for the CDR3: TGTGCCTGGGATGAGACTAGAGCCTCTACGCAGTATTTT. Full variable domain (rest looked up from reference TRBV30 and TRBJ2-3): SQTIHQWPATLVQPVGSPLSLECTVEGTSNPNLYWYRQAAGRGLQLLFYSVGIGQISSEVPQNLSASRPQDRQFILSSKKLLLSDSGFYLCAWDETRASTQYFGPGTRLTVL.

The rearrangement uses TRBV20-1 and TRBJ2-1; D remains ambiguous. Between the trimmed V and J ends, which lost 2 bases and 10 bases, there was a span of 9 bases. Germline CDR1 DFQATT, CDR2 SNEGSKA (reference sequence). The length of the CDR3 is 11 residues. The CDR3 is CSARFGPEQFF. The DNA of the CDR3 is TGCAGTGCTAGATTCGGACCGGAGCAGTTCTTC.

This clonotype was recorded a few times. The chain couples TRBV5-6 to TRBJ1-4, with D tentatively TRBD1 (5 bases). V lost 3 bases to trimming and J lost 7 bases, with 22 bases between them. The CDR3 totals 17 residues. Germline CDR1 SGHDT, CDR2 YYEEEE. This chain's CDR3 is CASSYGTTPSGFEKLFF. In DNA form, the CDR3 reads TGTGCCAGCAGCTACGGGACTACCCCCTCTGGGTTTGAAAAACTGTTTTTT.

The table lists this clonotype with many counts. The rearrangement joins TRBV14 to TRBJ2-1; the D gene is possibly TRBD2 (5 bases). The CDR3 contains 13 residues. Germline CDR1 is SGHDN and CDR2 is FVKESK. The V and J ends lost 0 bases and 12 bases respectively, with 12 bases between them. The CDR3 DNA sequence: TGTGCCAGCAGCCAAGATTTGAGGGATGGGCAGTTCTTC. Protein sequence: CASSQDLRDGQFF. The entire variable domain, with the rest obtained from reference TRBV14 and TRBJ2-1, is as follows: EAGVTQFPSHSVIEKGQTVTLRCDPISGHDNLYWYRRVMGKEIKFLLHFVKESKQDESGMPNNRFLAERTGGTYSTLKVQPAELEDSGVYFCASSQDLRDGQFFGPGTRLTVL.

The table lists this clonotype with many counts. The chain combines TRBV27 with TRBJ2-7, with TRBD1 identical over 7 bases. Trimming removed 4 bases from V and 4 bases from J; junction bases left unmatched: 7. Germline V gene sequence: CDR1 MNHEY, CDR2 SMNVEV (reference sequence). The CDR3 totals 14 residues. The CDR3 protein is CASSSTGWMYEQYF. The CDR3 DNA sequence: TGTGCCAGCAGTTCGACAGGGTGGATGTACGAGCAGTACTTC.

The gene calls are TRBV6-6 and TRBJ2-7; D unclear. V gave up 6 bases and J gave up 4 bases, with 13 bases separating them. The germline gives CDR1 MNHNY, CDR2 SVGAGI (reference sequence). The CDR3 spans 13 residues. CDR3 in amino acids: CASSPPVTYEQYF. In nucleotides, the CDR3 is TGTGCCAGCAGCCCCCCAGTTACTTACGAGCAGTACTTC.

The chain is built from TRBV20-1 and TRBJ2-7; D possibly corresponds to TRBD2 (6 bases). The ends were cut back, 5 bases at V and 5 bases at J, with 19 bases in the middle. This CDR3 comprises 14 residues. The V gene's germline CDR1 is DFQATT and CDR2 SNEGSKA (reference sequence). This CDR3 reads CSAVRDSLFHEQYF. Written as DNA, the CDR3 is TGCAGTGCTGTTCGGGACTCCTTGTTCCACGAGCAGTACTTC.

This clonotype was recorded a few times. The chain employs TRBV24-1 and TRBJ2-5, with TRBD2 matching over 13 bases. The CDR3 contains 17 residues. The V gene end was trimmed by 2 bases and the J gene end by 5 bases; junction bases not matched to a gene: 7. Germline V gene lookup returns CDR1 KGHDR and CDR2 SFDVKD. CDR3 sequence: CATSDSRTSGSWETQYF. The CDR3 DNA is TGTGCCACCAGTGATTCCCGGACTAGCGGGAGCTGGGAGACCCAGTACTTC.

This clonotype was observed a handful of times. The chain has TRBV4-3 and TRBJ2-7; 7 nucleotides agree with TRBD2. The CDR3 spans 15 residues. The trim removed 0 bases at V and 3 bases at J, leaving 5 bases unmatched. CDR1 LGHNA and CDR2 YSLEER come from the germline V gene. The CDR3 nucleotides are TGCGCCAGCAGCCAAGATCAGACTAGCTACTACGAGCAGTACTTC. Translation: CASSQDQTSYYEQYF.

This clonotype has a count of ten or more. The rearrangement links TRBV11-2 to TRBJ2-5, with 8 bases lining up with TRBD2. Per the germline V gene, CDR1 is SGHAT and CDR2 is FQNNGV. V gave up 4 bases and J gave up 5 bases; unmatched junction bases: 6. This CDR3 has 14 amino acids. The CDR3 bases are TGTGCCAGCAGCTCGATAGCGGGAAGCGAGACCCAGTACTTC. Protein: CASSSIAGSETQYF.

This rearrangement joins TRBV11-2 to TRBJ2-1; tentatively, D is TRBD1 or TRBD2 (6 bases each). Trimming took off 0 bases at V and 0 bases at J, with 12 bases between the two ends. Germline CDR1 reads SGHAT; CDR2 reads FQNNGV. This CDR3 contains 17 residues. CDR3 sequence: CASSLDYGGRSYNEQFF. As DNA, the CDR3 is TGTGCCAGCAGCTTAGATTACGGGGGCCGCTCCTACAATGAGCAGTTCTTC.